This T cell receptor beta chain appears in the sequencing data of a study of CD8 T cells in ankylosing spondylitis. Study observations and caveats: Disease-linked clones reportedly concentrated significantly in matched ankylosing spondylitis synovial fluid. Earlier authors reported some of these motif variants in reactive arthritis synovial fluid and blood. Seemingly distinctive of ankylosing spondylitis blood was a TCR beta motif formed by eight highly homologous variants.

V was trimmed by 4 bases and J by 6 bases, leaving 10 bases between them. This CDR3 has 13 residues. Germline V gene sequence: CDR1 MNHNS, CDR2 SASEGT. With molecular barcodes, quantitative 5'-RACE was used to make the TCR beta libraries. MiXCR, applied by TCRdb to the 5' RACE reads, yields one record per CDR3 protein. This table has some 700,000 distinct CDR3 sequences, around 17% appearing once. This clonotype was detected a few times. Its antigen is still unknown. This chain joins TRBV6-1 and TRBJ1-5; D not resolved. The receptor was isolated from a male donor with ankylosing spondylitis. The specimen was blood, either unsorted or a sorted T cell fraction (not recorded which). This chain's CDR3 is CASSVTGSQPQHF. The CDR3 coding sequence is TGTGCCAGCAGTGTAACGGGATCTCAGCCCCAGCATTTT.